This T cell receptor beta chain was sequenced for a study of technical replicates of blood from several donors. V was pared by 0 bases and J by 1 base, with 17 bases between. This CDR3 has 17 residues. In germline, CDR1 is SGDLS, CDR2 YYNGEE. Sequencing was performed with immunoSEQ multiplex PCR; in TCRdb, only in-frame clones are kept and a portion is missing. The data hold over 65,000 clones, with 94% observed a single time. The chain is built from TRBV9 and TRBJ2-7; a possible D gene is TRBD2 (6 bases). Sequencing input: T cells isolated from PBMCs. This TCR was recovered from a human donor in good health. The CDR3 sequence: CASSVAMGGEPSYEQYF. As DNA, the CDR3 is TGTGCCAGCAGCGTAGCGATGGGCGGGGAGCCATCCTACGAGCAGTACTTC.